This T cell receptor beta chain was identified in a study of OX40 agonist ivuxolimab in advanced cancers. Profiled with immunoSEQ multiplex PCR; TCRdb holds only in-frame clones, not every one. The sample comprises fewer than 30,000 clones, just under 85% of which are singletons, and more than 25% rests with the top ten. CDR1 and CDR2 from the germline V gene are DFQATT and SNEGSKA (reference sequence). Trimming shortened V by 3 bases and J by 5 bases, and 4 bases separated the two germline ends. The CDR3 totals 10 residues. The TCR sequence derives from an adult with an advanced solid tumor such as melanoma, head and neck, liver or kidney cancer. V and J are TRBV20-1 and TRBJ1-2; D remains ambiguous. The sample consisted of CD4+ or CD8+ T cells sorted from blood, taken in a trial of the OX40 agonist ivuxolimab. The CDR3 is CSASDYGYTF. CDR3 DNA: TGCAGTGCTAGCGATTATGGCTACACCTTC.